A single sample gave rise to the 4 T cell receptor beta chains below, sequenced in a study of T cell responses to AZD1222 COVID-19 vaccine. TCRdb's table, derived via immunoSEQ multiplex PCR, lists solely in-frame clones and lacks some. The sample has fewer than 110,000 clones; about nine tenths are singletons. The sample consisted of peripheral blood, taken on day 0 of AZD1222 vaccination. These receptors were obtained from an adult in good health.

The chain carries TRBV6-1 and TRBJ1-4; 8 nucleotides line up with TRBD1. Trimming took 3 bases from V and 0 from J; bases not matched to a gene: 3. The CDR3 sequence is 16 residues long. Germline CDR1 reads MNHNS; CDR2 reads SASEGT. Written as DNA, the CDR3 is TGTGCCAGCAGTGACAGGGGGCTCACAACTAATGAAAAACTGTTTTTT. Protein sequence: CASSDRGLTTNEKLFF.

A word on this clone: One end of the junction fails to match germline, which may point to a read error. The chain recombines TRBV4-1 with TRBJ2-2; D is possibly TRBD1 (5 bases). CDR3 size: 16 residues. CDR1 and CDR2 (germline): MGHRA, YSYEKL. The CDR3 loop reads CASSQAGHENTGELFF. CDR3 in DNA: TGCGCCAGCAGCCAAGCCGGACACGAGAACACTGGGGAGCTGTTTTTT.

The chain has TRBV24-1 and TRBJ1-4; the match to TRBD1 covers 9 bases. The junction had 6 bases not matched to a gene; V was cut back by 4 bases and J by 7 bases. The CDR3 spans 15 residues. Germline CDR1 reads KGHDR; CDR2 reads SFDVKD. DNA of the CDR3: TGTGCCACCAGTGAGCCTACAGGGGGCTTTGAAAAACTGTTTTTT. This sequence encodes CATSEPTGGFEKLFF.

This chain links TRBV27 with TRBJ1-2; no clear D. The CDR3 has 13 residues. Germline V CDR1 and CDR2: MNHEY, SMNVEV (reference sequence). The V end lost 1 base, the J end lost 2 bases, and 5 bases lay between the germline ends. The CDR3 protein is CASSLYQNYGYTF. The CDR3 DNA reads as TGTGCCAGCAGTTTATATCAAAACTATGGCTACACCTTC.